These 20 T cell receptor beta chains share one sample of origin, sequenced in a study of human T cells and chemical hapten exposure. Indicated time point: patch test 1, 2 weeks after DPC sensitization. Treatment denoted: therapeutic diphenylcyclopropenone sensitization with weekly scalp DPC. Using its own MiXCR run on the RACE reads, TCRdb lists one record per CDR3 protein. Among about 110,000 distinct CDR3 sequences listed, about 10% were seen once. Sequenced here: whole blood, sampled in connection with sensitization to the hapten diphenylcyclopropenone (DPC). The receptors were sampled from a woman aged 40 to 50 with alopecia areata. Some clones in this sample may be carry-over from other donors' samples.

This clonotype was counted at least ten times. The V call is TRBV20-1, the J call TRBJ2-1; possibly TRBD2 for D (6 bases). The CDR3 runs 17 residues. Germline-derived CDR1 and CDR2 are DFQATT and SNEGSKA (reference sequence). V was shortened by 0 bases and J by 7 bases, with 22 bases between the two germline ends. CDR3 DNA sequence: TGCAGTGCTAGAGATCGCATCGGGAGCGTTACTTGGAATGAGCAGTTCTTC. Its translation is CSARDRIGSVTWNEQFF.

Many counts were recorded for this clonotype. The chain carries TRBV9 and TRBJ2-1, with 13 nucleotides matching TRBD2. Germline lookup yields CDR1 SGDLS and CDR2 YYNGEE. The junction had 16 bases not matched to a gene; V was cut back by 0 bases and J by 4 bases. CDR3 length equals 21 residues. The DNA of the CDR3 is TGTGCCAGCAGCGTAGATCCCTGGACTAGCGGGAGCGGGGGGTCTTACAATGAGCAGTTCTTC. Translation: CASSVDPWTSGSGGSYNEQFF. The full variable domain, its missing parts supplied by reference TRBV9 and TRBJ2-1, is DSGVTQTPKHLITATGQRVTLRCSPRSGDLSVYWYQQSLDQGLQFLIQYYNGEERAKGNILERFSAQQFPDLHSELNLSSLELGDSALYFCASSVDPWTSGSGGSYNEQFFGPGTRLTVL.

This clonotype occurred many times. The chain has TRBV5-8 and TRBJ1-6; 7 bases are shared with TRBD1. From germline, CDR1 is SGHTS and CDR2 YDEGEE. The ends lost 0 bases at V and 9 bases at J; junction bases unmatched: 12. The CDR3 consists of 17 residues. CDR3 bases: TGTGCCAGCAGCTTGGCCGGGACAGCCCTATTAACTTCACCCCTCCACTTT. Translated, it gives CASSLAGTALLTSPLHF. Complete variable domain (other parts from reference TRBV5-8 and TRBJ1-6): EAGVTQSPTHLIKTRGQQATLRCSPISGHTSVYWYQQALGLGLQFLLWYDEGEERNRGNFPPRFSGRQFPNYSSELNVNALELEDSALYLCASSLAGTALLTSPLHFGNGTRLTVT.

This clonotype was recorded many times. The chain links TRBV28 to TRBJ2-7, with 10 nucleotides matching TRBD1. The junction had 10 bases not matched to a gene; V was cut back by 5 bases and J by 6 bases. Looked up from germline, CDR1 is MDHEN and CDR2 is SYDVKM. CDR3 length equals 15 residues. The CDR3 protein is CASSLQSGTGVEQYF. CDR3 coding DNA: TGTGCCAGCAGTCTTCAATCCGGGACAGGGGTCGAGCAGTACTTC.

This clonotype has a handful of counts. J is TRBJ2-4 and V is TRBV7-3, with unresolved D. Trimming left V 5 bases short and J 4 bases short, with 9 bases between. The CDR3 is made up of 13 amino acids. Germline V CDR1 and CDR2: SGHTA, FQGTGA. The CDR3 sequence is CASSNGLKNIQYF. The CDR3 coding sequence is TGTGCCAGCAGCAACGGCCTAAAAAACATTCAGTACTTC.

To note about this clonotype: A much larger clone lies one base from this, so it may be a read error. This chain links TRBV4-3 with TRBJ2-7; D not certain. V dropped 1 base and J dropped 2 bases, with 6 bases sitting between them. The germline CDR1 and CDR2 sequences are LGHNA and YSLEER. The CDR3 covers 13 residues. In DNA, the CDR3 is TGCGCCAGCAGCCAAGTCAGAACCTACGAGCAGTACTTC. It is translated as CASSQVRTYEQYF.

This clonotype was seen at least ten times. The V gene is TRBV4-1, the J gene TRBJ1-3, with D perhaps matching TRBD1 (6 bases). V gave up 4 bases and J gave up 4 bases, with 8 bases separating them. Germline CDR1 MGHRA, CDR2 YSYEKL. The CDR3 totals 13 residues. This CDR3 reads CASSRTDGNTIYF. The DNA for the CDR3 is TGCGCCAGCAGCCGGACAGACGGAAACACCATATATTTT.

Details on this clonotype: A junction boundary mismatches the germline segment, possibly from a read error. CDR3 in amino acids: CVTSRDIDNEQFF. The CDR3 coding sequence is TGTGTCACCAGCAGAGACATAGACAATGAGCAGTTCTTC. V is TRBV15 and J is TRBJ2-1; D remains ambiguous. CDR3 length equals 13 residues. Germline V gene lookup returns CDR1 LNHNV and CDR2 YYDKDF (reference sequence). Based on the CDR3 plus reference TRBV15 and TRBJ2-1, the full variable domain is DAMVIQNPRYQVTQFGKPVTLSCSQTLNHNVMYWYQQKSSQAPKLLFHYYDKDFNNEADTPDNFQSRRPNTSFCFLDIRSPGLGDTAMYLCVTSRDIDNEQFFGPGTRLTVL.

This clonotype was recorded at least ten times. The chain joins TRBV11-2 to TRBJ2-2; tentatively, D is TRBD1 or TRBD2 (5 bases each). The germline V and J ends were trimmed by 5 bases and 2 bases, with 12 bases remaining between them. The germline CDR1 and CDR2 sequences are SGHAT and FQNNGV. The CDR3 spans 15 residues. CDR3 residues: CASSRQTINTGELFF. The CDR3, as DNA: TGTGCCAGCAGCCGACAGACTATCAACACCGGGGAGCTGTTTTTT.

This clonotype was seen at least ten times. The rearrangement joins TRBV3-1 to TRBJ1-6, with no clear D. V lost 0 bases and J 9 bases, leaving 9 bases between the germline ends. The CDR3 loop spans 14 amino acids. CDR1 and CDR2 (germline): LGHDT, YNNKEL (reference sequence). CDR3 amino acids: CASSQEDIVSPLHF. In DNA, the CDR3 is TGTGCCAGCAGCCAAGAAGATATAGTTTCACCCCTCCACTTT.

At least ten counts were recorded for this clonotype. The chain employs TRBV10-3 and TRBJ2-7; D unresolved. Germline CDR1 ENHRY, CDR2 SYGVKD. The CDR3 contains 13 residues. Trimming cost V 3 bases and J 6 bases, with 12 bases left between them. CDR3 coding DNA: TGTGCCATCAGTGACTCGATAAACGGCGAGCAGTACTTC. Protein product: CAISDSINGEQYF.

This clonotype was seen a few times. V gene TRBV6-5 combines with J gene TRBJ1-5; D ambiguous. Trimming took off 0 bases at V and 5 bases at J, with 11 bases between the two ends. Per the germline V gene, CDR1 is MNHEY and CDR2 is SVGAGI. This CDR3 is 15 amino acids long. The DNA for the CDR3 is TGTGCCAGCAGTTACTCCCCAAAGGGCCATCAGCCCCAGCATTTT. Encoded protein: CASSYSPKGHQPQHF.

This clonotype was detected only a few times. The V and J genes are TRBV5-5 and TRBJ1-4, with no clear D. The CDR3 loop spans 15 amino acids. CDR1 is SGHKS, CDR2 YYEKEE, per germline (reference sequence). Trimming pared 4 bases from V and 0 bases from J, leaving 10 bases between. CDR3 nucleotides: TGTGCCAGCAGCCCTACGATTGCAACTAATGAAAAACTGTTTTTT. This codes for CASSPTIATNEKLFF.

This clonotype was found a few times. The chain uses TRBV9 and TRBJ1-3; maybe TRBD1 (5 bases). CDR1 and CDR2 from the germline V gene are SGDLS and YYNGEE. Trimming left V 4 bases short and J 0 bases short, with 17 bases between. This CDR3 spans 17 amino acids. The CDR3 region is CASSHAVGLNSGNTIYF. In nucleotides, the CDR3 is TGTGCCAGCAGCCACGCAGTGGGGCTGAACTCTGGAAACACCATATATTTT. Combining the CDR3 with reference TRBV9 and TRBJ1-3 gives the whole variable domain DSGVTQTPKHLITATGQRVTLRCSPRSGDLSVYWYQQSLDQGLQFLIQYYNGEERAKGNILERFSAQQFPDLHSELNLSSLELGDSALYFCASSHAVGLNSGNTIYFGEGSWLTVV.

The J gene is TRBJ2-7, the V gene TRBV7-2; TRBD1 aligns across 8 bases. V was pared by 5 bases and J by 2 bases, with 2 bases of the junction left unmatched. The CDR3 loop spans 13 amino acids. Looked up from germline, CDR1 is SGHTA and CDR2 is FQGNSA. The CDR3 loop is CASSVTGAYEQYF. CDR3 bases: TGTGCCAGCAGCGTGACAGGGGCCTACGAGCAGTACTTC.

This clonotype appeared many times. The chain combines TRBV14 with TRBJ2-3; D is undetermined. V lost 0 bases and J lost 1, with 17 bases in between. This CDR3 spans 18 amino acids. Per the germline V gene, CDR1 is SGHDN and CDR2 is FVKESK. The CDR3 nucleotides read TGTGCCAGCAGCCAAGACACAGCAGGTTTTCCGGGCACAGATACGCAGTATTTT. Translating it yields CASSQDTAGFPGTDTQYF.

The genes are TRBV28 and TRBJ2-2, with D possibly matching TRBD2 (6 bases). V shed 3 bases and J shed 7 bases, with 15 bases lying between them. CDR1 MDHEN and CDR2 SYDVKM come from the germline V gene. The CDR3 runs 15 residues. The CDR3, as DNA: TGTGCCAGCAGTTTCCCGGGAGTGTCCGGCGGGGAGCTGTTTTTT. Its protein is CASSFPGVSGGELFF.

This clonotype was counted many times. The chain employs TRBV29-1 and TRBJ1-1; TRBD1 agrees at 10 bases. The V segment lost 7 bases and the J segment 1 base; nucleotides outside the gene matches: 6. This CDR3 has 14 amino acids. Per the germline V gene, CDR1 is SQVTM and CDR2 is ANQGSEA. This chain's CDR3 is CSAGDRGTNTEAFF. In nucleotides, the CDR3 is TGCAGCGCCGGGGACAGGGGAACGAACACTGAAGCTTTCTTT. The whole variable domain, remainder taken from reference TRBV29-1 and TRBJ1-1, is SAVISQKPSRDICQRGTSLTIQCQVDSQVTMMFWYRQQPGQSLTLIATANQGSEATYESGFVIDKFPISRPNLTFSTLTVSNMSPEDSSIYLCSAGDRGTNTEAFFGQGTRLTVV.

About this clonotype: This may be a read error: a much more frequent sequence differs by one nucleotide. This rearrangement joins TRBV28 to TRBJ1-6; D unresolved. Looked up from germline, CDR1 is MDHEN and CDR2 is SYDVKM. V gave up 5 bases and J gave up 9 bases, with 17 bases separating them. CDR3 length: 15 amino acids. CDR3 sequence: CASSPPAGTSSPLHF. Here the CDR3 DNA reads TGTGCCAGCAGTCCCCCGGCAGGCACAAGTTCACCCCTCCACTTT.

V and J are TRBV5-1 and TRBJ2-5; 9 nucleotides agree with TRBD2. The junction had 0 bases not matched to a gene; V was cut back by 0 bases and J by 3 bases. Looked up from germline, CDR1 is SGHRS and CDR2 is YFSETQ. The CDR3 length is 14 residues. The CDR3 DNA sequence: TGCGCCAGCAGCTTGGTAGCGGGAGAAGAGACCCAGTACTTC. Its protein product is CASSLVAGEETQYF.